This TCR beta chain comes out of a study of identical twins. Study-wide findings and caveats: The analysis was cross-sectional rather than longitudinal within donors. Beta out-of-frame twin sharing showed a weaker excess. Fewer insertions characterized abundant cord blood beta clonotypes, whereas memory repertoires showed none.

Template switching introduced a universal primer site, and the cDNA bore unique molecular identifiers. TCRdb used MiXCR to reprocess the 5' RACE reads, holding one entry per CDR3 protein. The data hold hundreds of thousands of distinct CDR3 sequences, with 20% to 25% observed a single time. CDR1 is SGHRS, CDR2 YFSETQ, per germline. The length of the CDR3 is 15 residues. Trimming removed 0 bases from V and 4 bases from J, with 12 bases in between. This clonotype was found many times. Its specificity is unknown. These same data were also listed under a study on T cells expressing NK-cell markers.

The TCR comes from a woman between 18 and 30 years old in good health. Sample: CD4+ T cells sorted from blood. The V call is TRBV5-1, the J call TRBJ2-3; D possibly corresponds to TRBD1 (6 bases). CDR3 sequence reads: CASSLVGQHSDTQYF. The CDR3 nucleotides are TGCGCCAGCAGCTTGGTTGGACAGCACTCAGATACGCAGTATTTT.